The T cell receptor beta chain described here comes from a study of CD8 T cells in Susac syndrome. CD8+ and CD4+ T cells taken from blood had their TCR beta sequenced. Fulfillment of recently defined diagnostic criteria for definite or probable disease was shown by the patients with Susac syndrome. The germline CDR1 and CDR2 sequences are SGHDN and FVKESK. There are 14 residues in the CDR3. The germline V and J ends were trimmed by 2 bases and 5 bases, with 11 bases remaining between them. Random hexamers were used to reverse transcribe roughly 0.5 to 1 ug of RNA. An immunoSEQ multiplex PCR generated amplified TCR beta CDR3 products spanning 54 Vbeta and 13 Jbeta. A single record per CDR3 protein comes from TCRdb applying MiXCR to the immunoSEQ multiplex PCR reads. Among 85,000 to 120,000 distinct CDR3 sequences listed, less than 95% were seen once. General observations from the study: The number of Susac-specific public clones found was some 17 in total CD8+ repertoires and about five in CD8+ TEMRA repertoires.

Comment on this clonotype: Its specificity is not known.

The chain joins TRBV14 to TRBJ2-3, with D possibly being TRBD1 or TRBD2 (5 bases each). The sequencing input was CD8+ T cells from PBMCs. The receptor was derived from a human donor with Susac syndrome. The CDR3 DNA sequence: TGTGCCAGCAGCCAATGGGGGTCGCGAGATACGCAGTATTTT. Translated: CASSQWGSRDTQYF.